This T cell receptor beta chain was profiled in a study of cytomegalovirus exposure and HLA in healthy donors (dated by TCRdb to 2017 to 2019). At the level of the whole study: According to a later analysis, the approximately 120 validation repertoires were produced on the same platform as the roughly 600 repertoires of the first cohort. A separate validation cohort of 100 to 150 different subjects was used in addition to the roughly 620-subject first cohort. High-throughput TCR immunosequencing, statistical association of individual TCRs with disease status, and machine learning were combined to predict cytomegalovirus infection status. The study aimed to test whether cataloging public T cell receptors could reveal signatures of past pathogen exposure. What the study reported, not specific to this receptor: Three of the identified cytomegalovirus-associated TCR beta chains were confirmed in vitro to be specific for cytomegalovirus antigens. The authors suggested that the approach could potentially be extended to other disease states and immunological phenotypes. In a later analysis, TCRs clustered in the first cohort were found to also tend to co-occur in the 120 or so validation repertoires, with about 93% of cluster scores above 0. All 120 or so repertoires were used to score co-occurrence in the validation cohort in a later analysis, because that analysis had no HLA typing for the cohort. Most TCR sequences were seen in very few donors, while some public TCRs were found in many individuals. The study gave a list of under 200 TCR beta chains associated with cytomegalovirus. The classifier was reported to diagnose cytomegalovirus status with high specificity and sensitivity in both the original cohort and the validation cohort.

About this clone: The target of this receptor is not known. Base qualities are missing; no much larger clone stands one base away.

The donors belonged to the validation cohort of 120 subjects, which was separate from the approximately 660-subject first cohort. The CDR3 starts with the cysteine, ends with the phenylalanine, and has 16 residues. Only the CDR3 part of the read is kept: 48 bases, read in frame from the first base. CDR1 SGHTA and CDR2 FQGNSA are derived from the germline V gene. V trim: 3 bases; J trim: 7 bases; unmatched bases: 4. Receptor libraries were prepared by the immunoSEQ multiplex PCR assay. The authors processed their data as follows. To diagnose cytomegalovirus status from the catalog of TCR beta chain sequences, a statistical classification framework was built. TCRdb holds this immuneACCESS table with in-frame rearrangements only. Some clones are missing; in checked studies, unresolved V genes explain under half, and the rest has no known cause. V and J calls and clone size follow that table, whereas D and trimming were derived from the DNA. A total of about 260,000 clones appear in this sample, less than 95% of them only once. Just over 3% of the sample goes to the ten largest clones.

The sequenced material came from PBMCs. The TCR comes from a woman in her thirties in good health and CMV-seronegative. This receptor chain uses TRBV7-2 and TRBJ2-1, with 15 middle bases fitting TRBD2. CDR3 reads: CASSFRGTSGRNEQFF. The DNA reads TGTGCCAGCAGCTTCCGGGGGACTAGCGGGAGGAATGAGCAGTTCTTC.